In its sample, the clone carrying this T cell receptor beta chain was seen a few times. Building the TCR beta libraries relied on iRepertoire HTBI primers, and CDR3 regions underwent Arm-PCR. TCRdb used MiXCR to reprocess the multiplex PCR reads, holding one entry per CDR3 protein. This sample has about 430,000 distinct CDR3 sequences, with approximately 15% found just once. CDR3 size: 14 residues. The V gene end was trimmed by 10 bases and the J gene end by 8 bases; junction bases not matched to a gene: 13. The germline V gene encodes CDR1 ENHRY and CDR2 SYGVKD. The data are from a study of regulatory T cells in long-lasting Graves disease. As to time point: newly diagnosed GD, antithyroid drugs for less than 3 months. The TCR library was made from RNA that had been extracted from PBMCs in TRIzol. This sample also belongs to another study, concerning T cells in Graves' hyperthyroidism and ophthalmopathy.

This TCR derives from a woman in her 40s with Graves disease. This chain links TRBV10-3 with TRBJ2-1; 8 positions agree with TRBD1. Sequencing used peripheral blood mononuclear cells (PBMCs), obtained at new diagnosis, from a patient treated with antithyroid drugs. The CDR3 coding sequence is TGTGCCACCTCGGACAGGGCCCAGTTCGATGAGCAGTTCTTC. Encoded protein: CATSDRAQFDEQFF.